The clone carrying this T cell receptor beta chain came up many times. Individual cDNA molecules were tagged with unique molecular identifiers, the study reported. A single record per CDR3 protein comes from TCRdb applying MiXCR to the 5' RACE reads. The sample lists roughly 83,000 distinct CDR3 sequences, over 9.5% occurring once. The V and J ends lost 2 bases and 3 bases, in that order; junction bases with no gene match: 8. The CDR3 spans 16 residues. Germline V gene sequence: CDR1 SGHRS, CDR2 YFSETQ. The data were obtained in a study of early T cells in non-severe SARS-CoV-2 infection. Sequenced material: whole blood, taken at baseline. The sequence derives from an adult who was a healthcare worker with PCR-confirmed SARS-CoV-2 infection or an uninfected control (not recorded which). V gene TRBV5-1 combines with J gene TRBJ1-2; 9 bases match TRBD1. CDR3 DNA: TGCGCCAGCAGCTTAAGGGACAGGGCCTATGACTATGGCTACACCTTC. Protein sequence: CASSLRDRAYDYGYTF. Based on the CDR3 plus reference TRBV5-1 and TRBJ1-2, the full variable domain is KAGVTQTPRYLIKTRGQQVTLSCSPISGHRSVSWYQQTPGQGLQFLFEYFSETQRNKGNFPGRFSGRQFSNSRSEMNVSTLELGDSALYLCASSLRDRAYDYGYTFGSGTRLTVV.